A single sample is the source of the 3 T cell receptor beta chains below, sequenced in a study of regulatory T cells in long-lasting Graves disease. HTBI primers from iRepertoire and Arm-PCR of CDR3 regions yielded the TCR beta libraries. TCRdb re-called the multiplex PCR reads with MiXCR, one entry per CDR3 protein. The sample shows approximately 360,000 distinct CDR3 sequences, about 11% of them seen only once. Time point reported: newly diagnosed GD, antithyroid drugs for less than 3 months. Following extraction of RNA from PBMCs, that RNA was used to make the TCR library. The same sample was also used in a study of T cells in Graves' hyperthyroidism and ophthalmopathy.

Sequenced here: peripheral blood mononuclear cells (PBMCs), sampled at new diagnosis, from a patient treated with antithyroid drugs. The receptors stem from a woman younger than 30 with Graves disease.

A remark on this clonotype: This may be a read error, as it is one base from a much larger clone. This sequence joins TRBV6-5 and TRBJ2-7; 9 nucleotides agree with TRBD2. Germline V gives CDR1 MNHEY, CDR2 SVGAGI. The CDR3 is 16 amino acids. CDR3 loop: CAGSYPGLAGSYEQYF. The CDR3 DNA reads TGTGCCGGCAGTTACCCTGGGCTAGCGGGATCCTACGAGCAGTACTTC.

This clonotype occurred many times. The rearrangement joins TRBV28 to TRBJ2-7, with a possible D match to TRBD2 (7 bases). Germline CDR1 MDHEN, CDR2 SYDVKM. The CDR3 is 14 amino acids. Deletions cut 4 bases from V and 4 bases from J, with 14 bases between. CDR3 protein: CASSSRGLQYEQYF. The CDR3 DNA reads TGTGCCAGCAGTTCCAGGGGACTACAGTACGAGCAGTACTTC.

This clonotype has ten or more counts. V gene TRBV28 combines with J gene TRBJ1-6, with D perhaps matching TRBD1 (6 bases). The CDR3 sequence is 18 residues long. V was trimmed by 3 bases and J by 10 bases, leaving 25 bases between them. Germline CDR1 reads MDHEN; CDR2 reads SYDVKM. In DNA, the CDR3 is TGTGCCAGCAGTTTTTTCTCGTACGGGGGGCGAGGGTTCTCACCCCTCCACTTT. Its protein is CASSFFSYGGRGFSPLHF.